The entry below gives a single TCR beta chain sequence along with its context. Profiled with immunoSEQ multiplex PCR; TCRdb holds only in-frame clones, not every one. Of 100,000 to 150,000 clones listed, roughly 83% are singletons. This entry is derived from a study of PD-L1 blockade in urothelial cancer. Looking at the study overall: Investigators checked blood 3 weeks (second dose) and 6 weeks after treatment start. T cells numbered a median of around 150,000 in the blood samples.

Described time point: peripheral blood 6 weeks after treatment start. V lost 0 bases to trimming and J lost 6 bases; unmatched junction nucleotides: 4. This CDR3 is 17 amino acids long. Germline-derived CDR1 and CDR2 are MNHNS and SASEGT. The specimen was PBMCs, collected around atezolizumab (anti-PD-L1) treatment. This chain links TRBV6-1 with TRBJ2-2, with 13 bases matching TRBD2. The TCR was taken from a man aged 50-59 years with urothelial cancer. The CDR3 loop reads CASSEARTSGRSGELFF. In DNA, the CDR3 is TGTGCCAGCAGTGAAGCGCGGACTAGCGGGAGATCCGGGGAGCTGTTTTTT.